This TCR beta chain comes out of a study of T cell responses to AZD1222 COVID-19 vaccine. Study at large: Second-dose intervals of approximately 4 or approximately 12 weeks were pooled. Study-level findings and limits: Nearly half of spike-specific TCRs reportedly target unmutated variant regions. Vaccine-associated CD4 TCRs spanned spike, dominant at 160-218 and 743-854.

The J segment lost 10 bases and the V segment lost 1 base, leaving 17 bases of the junction unmatched. Germline V gives CDR1 PRHDT, CDR2 FYEKMQ (reference sequence). The CDR3 is 17 amino acids. To note about this clone: Antigen unknown.

Clones were read by immunoSEQ multiplex PCR, and TCRdb kept only the in-frame ones, dropping some. The data hold some 99,000 clones, with about 88% observed a single time. Here the sequenced sample was peripheral blood, taken on day 0 of AZD1222 vaccination. The receptor's source is an adult in good health. The chain is built from TRBV13 and TRBJ1-2, with 8 bases lining up with TRBD1. CDR3 in DNA: TGTGCCAGCAGCTTAGTACAACGAGACAGGGGCAGCGCGCCCTACACCTTC. It specifies CASSLVQRDRGSAPYTF.